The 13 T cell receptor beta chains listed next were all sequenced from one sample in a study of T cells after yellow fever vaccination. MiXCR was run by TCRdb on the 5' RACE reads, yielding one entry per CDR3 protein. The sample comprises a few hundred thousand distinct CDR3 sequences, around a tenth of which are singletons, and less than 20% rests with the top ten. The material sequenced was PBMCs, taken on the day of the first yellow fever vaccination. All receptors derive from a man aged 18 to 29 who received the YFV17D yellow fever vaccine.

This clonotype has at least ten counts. The CDR3 is CASSERKDRVTDTQYF. The CDR3 coding sequence is TGTGCCAGCAGTGAAAGGAAGGACAGGGTCACAGATACGCAGTATTTT. The chain uses TRBV6-1 and TRBJ2-3, with 8 bases lining up with TRBD1. This CDR3 has 16 residues. The V gene end was trimmed by 2 bases and the J gene end by 2 bases; junction bases not matched to a gene: 6. Per the germline V gene, CDR1 is MNHNS and CDR2 is SASEGT.

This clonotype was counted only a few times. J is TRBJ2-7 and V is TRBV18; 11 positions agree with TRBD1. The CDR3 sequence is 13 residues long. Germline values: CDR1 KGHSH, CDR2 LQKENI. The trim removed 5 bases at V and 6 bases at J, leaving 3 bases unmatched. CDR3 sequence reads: CASSSGTGGEQYV. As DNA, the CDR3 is TGTGCCAGCTCAAGCGGGACAGGGGGCGAGCAGTACGTC.

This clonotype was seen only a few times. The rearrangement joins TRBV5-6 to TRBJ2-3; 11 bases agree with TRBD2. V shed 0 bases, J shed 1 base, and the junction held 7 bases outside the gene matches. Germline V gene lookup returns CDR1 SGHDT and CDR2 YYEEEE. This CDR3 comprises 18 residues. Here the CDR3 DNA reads TGTGCCAGCAGCTTGGCCAGACTAGCGGGAACTCGCACAGATACGCAGTATTTT. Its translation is CASSLARLAGTRTDTQYF.

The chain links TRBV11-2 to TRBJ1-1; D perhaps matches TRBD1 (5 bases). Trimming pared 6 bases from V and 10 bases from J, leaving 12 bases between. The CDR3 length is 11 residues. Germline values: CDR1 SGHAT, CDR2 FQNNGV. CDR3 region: CASRPQVTAFF. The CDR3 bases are TGTGCCAGCAGGCCACAGGTTACAGCTTTCTTT.

The CDR3: CASRQGVGNTEAFF. In nucleotides, the CDR3 is TGTGCCAGCAGACAAGGGGTAGGGAACACTGAAGCTTTCTTT. The chain couples TRBV7-9 to TRBJ1-1; maybe TRBD1 (5 bases). CDR1 is SEHNR and CDR2 is FQNEAQ in the germline V gene (reference sequence). The CDR3 has 14 amino acids. Trimming pared 6 bases from V and 1 base from J, leaving 12 bases between.

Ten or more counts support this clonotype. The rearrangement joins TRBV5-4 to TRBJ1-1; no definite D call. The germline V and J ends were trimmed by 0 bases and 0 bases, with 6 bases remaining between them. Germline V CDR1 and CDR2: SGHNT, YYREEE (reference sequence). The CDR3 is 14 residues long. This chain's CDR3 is CASSLDNMNTEAFF. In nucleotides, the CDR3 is TGTGCCAGCAGCTTGGACAACATGAACACTGAAGCTTTCTTT.

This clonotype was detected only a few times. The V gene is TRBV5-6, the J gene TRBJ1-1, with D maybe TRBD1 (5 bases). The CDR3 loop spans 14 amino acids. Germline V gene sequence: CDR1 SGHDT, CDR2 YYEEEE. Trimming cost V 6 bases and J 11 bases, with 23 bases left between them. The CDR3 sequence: CASNVRDGALDAFF. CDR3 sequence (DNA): TGTGCCAGCAACGTCCGGGACGGTGCTTTGGATGCTTTCTTT.

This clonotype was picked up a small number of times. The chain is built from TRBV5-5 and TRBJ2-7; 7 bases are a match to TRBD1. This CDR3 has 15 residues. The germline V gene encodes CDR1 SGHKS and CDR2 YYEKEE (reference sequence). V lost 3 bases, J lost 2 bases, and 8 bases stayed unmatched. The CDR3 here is CASSSPGQRAYEQYV. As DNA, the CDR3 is TGTGCCAGCAGCTCACCGGGACAGAGGGCCTACGAGCAGTACGTC.

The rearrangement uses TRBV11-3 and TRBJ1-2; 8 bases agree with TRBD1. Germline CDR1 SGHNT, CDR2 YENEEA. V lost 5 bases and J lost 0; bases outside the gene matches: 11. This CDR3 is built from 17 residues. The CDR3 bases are TGTGCCAGCAGCGCCCCTGACAGGGGACCAACTAACTATGGCTACACCTTC. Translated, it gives CASSAPDRGPTNYGYTF. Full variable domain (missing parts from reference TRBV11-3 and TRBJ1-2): EAGVVQSPRYKIIEKKQPVAFWCNPISGHNTLYWYLQNLGQGPELLIRYENEEAVDDSQLPKDRFSAERLKGVDSTLKIQPAELGDSAVYLCASSAPDRGPTNYGYTFGSGTRLTVV.

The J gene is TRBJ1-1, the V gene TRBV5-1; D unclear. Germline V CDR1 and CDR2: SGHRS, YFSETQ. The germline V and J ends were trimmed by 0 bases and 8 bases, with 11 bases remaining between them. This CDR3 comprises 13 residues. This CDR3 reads CASSLERTDEAFF. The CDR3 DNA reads TGCGCCAGCAGCTTGGAAAGGACCGACGAAGCTTTCTTT.

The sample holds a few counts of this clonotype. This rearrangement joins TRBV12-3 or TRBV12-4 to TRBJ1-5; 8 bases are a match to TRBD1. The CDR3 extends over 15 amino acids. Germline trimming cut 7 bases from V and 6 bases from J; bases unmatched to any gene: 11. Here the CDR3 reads CASTPGTGVRQPQHF. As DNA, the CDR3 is TGTGCCAGCACCCCCGGGACAGGCGTTCGTCAGCCCCAGCATTTT.

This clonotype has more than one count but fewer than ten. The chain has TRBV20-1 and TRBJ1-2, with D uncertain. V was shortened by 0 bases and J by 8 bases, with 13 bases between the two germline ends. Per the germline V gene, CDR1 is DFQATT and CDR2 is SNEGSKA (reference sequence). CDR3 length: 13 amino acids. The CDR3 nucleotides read TGCAGTGCTAGAGACCCTCTAGTTCGCGGCTACACCTTC. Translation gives CSARDPLVRGYTF.

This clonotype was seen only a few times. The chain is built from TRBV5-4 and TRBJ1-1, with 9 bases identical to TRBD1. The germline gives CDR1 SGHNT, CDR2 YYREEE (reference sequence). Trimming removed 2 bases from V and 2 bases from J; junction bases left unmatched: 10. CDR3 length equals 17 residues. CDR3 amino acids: CASSLQGAASVNTEAFF. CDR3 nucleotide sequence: TGTGCCAGCAGCTTACAGGGGGCGGCAAGTGTAAACACTGAAGCTTTCTTT.